Reported below is one T cell receptor beta chain. V was trimmed by 0 bases and J by 8 bases, leaving 13 bases between them. The length of the CDR3 is 14 residues. The germline CDR1 and CDR2 sequences are MRHNA and SNTAGT. These data come from a study of blood T cell repertoires in COVID-19. Original handling: From reference gene primer amplification, estimates of nucleated cell counts were derived. The method was immunoSEQ multiplex PCR; TCRdb's version includes in-frame clones alone and lacks a portion of them. That table gives V, J and clone size, and the DNA gave D and trimming. The sample holds about 200,000 clones, 85% to 90% seen once. Cohort 3 donors counted as recovered after two negative PCRs, clearance, or resolved symptoms.

This receptor was taken from a man aged 25 to 45 who had recovered from COVID-19. This sequence joins TRBV6-4 and TRBJ1-1, with D possibly TRBD1 on 6 matching bases. Material for sequencing was PBMCs or T cells enriched from blood (not recorded which). The CDR3 loop reads CASSDSWTVIEAFF. The CDR3 DNA sequence: TGTGCCAGCAGTGACTCTTGGACAGTTATAGAAGCTTTCTTT.